What follows describes a single T cell receptor (beta chain). This entry comes from a study of blood T cell repertoires in COVID-19. Background on the study: Sample material is recorded as cDNA or gDNA derived from T cells, B-cell-depleted T cells, or PBMCs.

V lost 6 bases and J 4 bases, leaving 17 bases between the germline ends. The CDR3 sequence is 15 residues long. Germline V lookup: CDR1 LGHNA, CDR2 YSLEER. The authors' processing: How many nucleated cells were present was estimated from reference gene primer amplification. Generated by immunoSEQ multiplex PCR, the TCRdb table keeps only in-frame clones and is missing some. For V, J and clone size, that table is used; D and trimming come from the DNA. This sample has some 250,000 clones, with around 90% found just once. The genes are TRBV4-3 and TRBJ2-3; D may be TRBD2 (5 bases). This sequence was found in a woman younger than 45 with acute or convalescent COVID-19. The sequencing sample was made of peripheral blood. This chain's CDR3 is CASSRLTGSADTQYF. In nucleotides, the CDR3 is TGCGCCAGCAGTCGATTGACGGGATCCGCAGATACGCAGTATTTT.